The 32 T cell receptor beta chains listed next were all sequenced from one sample in a study of a mutant IDH1 vaccine in newly diagnosed glioma. Their specific antigens are unknown. Generated by immunoSEQ multiplex PCR, the TCRdb table keeps only in-frame clones and is missing some. The table has tens of thousands of clones, roughly nine tenths seen once; the top ten hold around 2.2%. The time point is: week 47, end of study. Each dose delivered 300 ug of mutant IDH1 20-mer peptide subcutaneously with imiquimod. The sample consisted of PBMCs, taken from a glioma patient whose treatment included an IDH1 peptide vaccine. All receptors come from a man aged 40-49 years with glioma.

Comment on this clone: The conserved phenylalanine or tryptophan normally closing the CDR3 is absent here, so this likely arose from a read error. The chain couples TRBV28 to TRBJ1-2, with D hard to call. V was pared by 6 bases and J by 5 bases, with 7 bases between. Germline V lookup: CDR1 MDHEN, CDR2 SYDVKM. The CDR3 covers 11 residues. In DNA, the CDR3 is TGTGCCAGCAGCTCCCGATATGGCTACACCCTC. This encodes CASSSRYGYTL.

This rearrangement joins TRBV5-4 to TRBJ2-7; D possibly uses TRBD1 or TRBD2 (5 bases each). Trimming took 1 base from V and 0 from J, leaving 11 bases between them. The CDR3 loop spans 15 amino acids. The germline V gene has CDR1 SGHNT and CDR2 YYREEE (reference sequence). DNA for the CDR3: TGTGCCAGCAGCTTGATCGGGACCAGCTCCTACGAGCAGTACTTC. Translating gives CASSLIGTSSYEQYF.

The V and J genes are TRBV6-5 and TRBJ1-4, with 9 bases that match TRBD1. CDR3 length: 15 residues. Germline V CDR1 and CDR2: MNHEY, SVGAGI. V lost 0 bases, J lost 8 bases, and 4 bases stayed unmatched. The CDR3 spells CASSYSRTGAEKLFF. As DNA, the CDR3 is TGTGCCAGCAGTTACTCCAGGACAGGGGCCGAAAAACTGTTTTTT.

This sequence joins TRBV7-2 and TRBJ2-7; 10 bases are a match to TRBD2. V was pared by 0 bases and J by 6 bases, with 5 bases of the junction left unmatched. There are 15 residues in the CDR3. Per the germline V gene, CDR1 is SGHTA and CDR2 is FQGNSA. The CDR3 protein is CASSLALAGTGEQYF. The DNA for the CDR3 is TGTGCCAGCAGCTTAGCACTAGCGGGAACGGGCGAGCAGTACTTC. Based on the CDR3 plus reference TRBV7-2 and TRBJ2-7, the full variable domain is GAGVSQSPSNKVTEKGKDVELRCDPISGHTALYWYRQSLGQGLEFLIYFQGNSAPDKSGLPSDRFSAERTGGSVSTLTIQRTQQEDSAVYLCASSLALAGTGEQYFGPGTRLTVT.

V gene TRBV21-1 combines with J gene TRBJ2-7; whether TRBD1, the table's D call, matches the DNA was not checked. TRBV21-1 is shown as a pseudogene. This CDR3 is 13 amino acids long. This CDR3 is CASSNHRGSEQYV. For the CDR3, the DNA is TGTGCCAGCAGCAACCACAGGGGGAGCGAGCAGTACGTC.

This clone occurred once. V usage is TRBV14 and J usage is TRBJ2-7; 9 nucleotides line up with TRBD2. V dropped 6 bases and J dropped 0; count of bases not matched to a gene: 6. In germline, CDR1 is SGHDN, CDR2 FVKESK. The CDR3 runs to 15 residues. CDR3 amino acids: CASRRGLASSYEQYF. CDR3 coding DNA: TGTGCCAGCAGGAGGGGACTAGCCAGCTCCTACGAGCAGTACTTC.

This clone turned up a few times. V usage is TRBV19 and J usage is TRBJ1-1; D gene uncertain. CDR1 is LNHDA, CDR2 SQIVND, per germline (reference sequence). The CDR3 contains 13 residues. Trimming removed 3 bases at V and 6 bases at J, with 11 bases between. CDR3 protein: CASSISARSEAFF. The CDR3 bases are TGTGCCAGTAGTATTAGTGCCCGGTCTGAAGCTTTCTTT.

This clone was seen a handful of times. The V call is TRBV6-1, the J call TRBJ2-2; TRBD2 aligns across 7 bases. CDR1 and CDR2 (germline): MNHNS, SASEGT. CDR3 size: 15 residues. J lost 6 bases, V lost 11 bases, and 15 bases had no gene match. CDR3 region: CALDYGGRQAGELFF. CDR3 DNA sequence: TGTGCCCTGGATTACGGCGGGAGACAAGCCGGGGAGCTGTTTTTT.

The chain uses TRBV29-1 and TRBJ2-5; either TRBD1 or TRBD2 may supply D (5 bases each). CDR3 length: 12 residues. In germline, CDR1 is SQVTM, CDR2 ANQGSEA. Trimming pared 0 bases from V and 5 bases from J, leaving 7 bases between. Here the CDR3 reads CSVEEGDETQYF. In DNA form, the CDR3 reads TGCAGCGTTGAAGAAGGGGACGAGACCCAGTACTTC.

This clone was recorded only once. The chain carries TRBV28 and TRBJ2-1, with D possibly being TRBD1 (5 bases). Trimming left V 1 base short and J 7 bases short, with 20 bases between. Germline lookup yields CDR1 MDHEN and CDR2 SYDVKM. The CDR3 is made up of 17 amino acids. The CDR3 here is CASSLYLGQGTRNEQFF. Here the CDR3 DNA reads TGTGCCAGCAGTTTATACCTCGGGCAGGGAACGCGGAATGAGCAGTTCTTC.

The rearrangement joins TRBV5-1 to TRBJ1-2, with D unclear. The CDR3 is made up of 14 amino acids. Trimming pared 0 bases from V and 3 bases from J, leaving 9 bases between. Per germline, CDR1 SGHRS and CDR2 YFSETQ. The CDR3 loop is CASSLGFEDYGYTF. The CDR3 DNA sequence: TGCGCCAGCAGCTTGGGGTTTGAGGACTATGGCTACACCTTC.

The V gene is TRBV10-3, the J gene TRBJ2-7; no clear D. Looked up from germline, CDR1 is ENHRY and CDR2 is SYGVKD. The CDR3 contains 8 residues. The CDR3 reads CAIPRITV. The CDR3 bases are TGTGCCATCCCCCGAATCACGGTC.

The rearrangement links TRBV6-5 to TRBJ1-6, with TRBD1 matching over 10 bases. The length of the CDR3 is 16 residues. The V segment lost 4 bases and the J segment 7 bases; nucleotides outside the gene matches: 7. CDR1 is MNHEY and CDR2 is SVGAGI in the germline V gene. The CDR3 here is CASSSRDRGGNSPLHF. CDR3 DNA sequence: TGTGCCAGCAGTTCCCGGGACAGGGGAGGGAATTCACCCCTCCACTTT.

This sequence joins TRBV5-6 and TRBJ1-1; D remains unclear. The length of the CDR3 is 14 residues. Germline CDR1 is SGHDT and CDR2 is YYEEEE. Trimming left V 3 bases short and J 4 bases short, with 13 bases between. The CDR3 spells CASSYTLLGTEAFF. For the CDR3, the DNA is TGTGCCAGCAGCTATACCCTATTGGGCACTGAAGCTTTCTTT.

The sample holds a few counts of this clone. The CDR3 loop reads CASSGVGSDQPQHF. The CDR3 DNA is TGTGCCAGCAGTGGGGTAGGGTCCGATCAGCCCCAGCATTTT. The rearrangement links TRBV6-1 to TRBJ1-5; no reliable D call. Trimming removed 4 bases at V and 5 bases at J, with 12 bases between. Germline assignment: CDR1 MNHNS and CDR2 SASEGT. This CDR3 is built from 14 residues.

The genes are TRBV28 and TRBJ2-3, with D hard to call. Germline values: CDR1 MDHEN, CDR2 SYDVKM. Trimming took 5 bases from V and 5 from J, leaving 20 bases between them. The CDR3 spans 16 residues. The CDR3 loop is CASSGVENSWGDTQYF. CDR3 sequence (DNA): TGTGCCAGCAGTGGGGTCGAGAACTCTTGGGGAGATACGCAGTATTTT.

V gene TRBV6-5 combines with J gene TRBJ2-5, with D maybe TRBD2 (5 bases). The DNA end is a closer match to TRBJ2-7, so the J assignment may be wrong. This CDR3 comprises 14 residues. Germline CDR1 MNHEY, CDR2 SVGAGI. This CDR3 is CASSYRTGDYEQYF. The CDR3 bases are TGTGCCAGCAGTTACAGGACTGGCGATTACGAGCAGTACTTC.

This clone turned up a few times. The chain couples TRBV28 to TRBJ2-1; the match to TRBD2 covers 13 bases. Germline V CDR1 and CDR2: MDHEN, SYDVKM. This CDR3 has 16 residues. The trim removed 6 bases at V and 10 bases at J, leaving 12 bases unmatched. The chain's CDR3 is CASRGTSGTYLSEQFF. CDR3 DNA: TGTGCCAGCAGGGGGACTAGCGGGACCTATCTAAGCGAGCAGTTCTTC.

The chain employs TRBV25-1 and TRBJ2-3; 13 nucleotides match TRBD2. CDR3 size: 15 residues. Germline V gene sequence: CDR1 MGHDK, CDR2 SYGVNS. V was clipped by 6 bases and J by 8 bases; unmatched bases: 8. This chain's CDR3 is CASRLAGGSGGTQYF. CDR3 in DNA: TGTGCCAGCAGACTAGCGGGAGGGTCGGGTGGTACGCAGTATTTT.

The chain employs TRBV11-2 and TRBJ1-4; weak D call: TRBD1 (5 bases). This CDR3 is 13 amino acids long. Per the germline V gene, CDR1 is SGHAT and CDR2 is FQNNGV. The V and J ends lost 5 bases and 4 bases respectively, with 8 bases between them. In DNA, the CDR3 is TGTGCCAGCAGCCGGGGCTTTAATGAAAAACTGTTTTTT. Its protein is CASSRGFNEKLFF.

The chain carries TRBV7-2 and TRBJ2-2; TRBD2 matches at 9 bases. Germline V lookup: CDR1 SGHTA, CDR2 FQGNSA. Unmatched junction bases numbered 8, after V lost 4 bases and J lost 2 bases. This CDR3 is built from 17 residues. The CDR3 region is CASSSSVLAGNTGELFF. CDR3 bases: TGTGCCAGCAGCTCCAGTGTGCTAGCGGGAAACACCGGGGAGCTGTTTTTT.

The chain combines TRBV6-5 with TRBJ2-5; a weak D match, TRBD2 (7 bases). The J call is in doubt because the DNA end fits TRBJ2-7 better. This CDR3 has 13 residues. Germline V lookup: CDR1 MNHEY, CDR2 SVGAGI. The chain's CDR3 is CASRRGGADEQYF. CDR3 sequence (DNA): TGTGCCAGCCGAAGGGGGGGGGCGGACGAGCAGTACTTC.

DNA of the CDR3: TGTGCCAGCAGCTTAGGAAATTCGGACTCTGAAGCTTTCTTT. It encodes CASSLGNSDSEAFF. V and J are TRBV7-9 and TRBJ1-1; no reliable D call. Germline-derived CDR1 and CDR2 are SEHNR and FQNEAQ (reference sequence). V was shortened by 1 base and J by 6 bases, with 12 bases between the two germline ends. The CDR3 length is 14 residues.

In this sample, this clone turned up once. The chain links TRBV9 to TRBJ2-1; TRBD2 matches 8 bases. The germline V gene has CDR1 SGDLS and CDR2 YYNGEE. The CDR3 loop spans 16 amino acids. The V gene end was trimmed by 4 bases and the J gene end by 3 bases; junction bases not matched to a gene: 9. In nucleotides, the CDR3 is TGTGCCAGCAGCCCTCGGGGGGGCGGGGGCTACAATGAGCAGTTCTTC. This codes for CASSPRGGGGYNEQFF.

The V and J genes are TRBV28 and TRBJ1-1; D uncertain. Trimming removed 6 bases at V and 1 base at J, with 9 bases between. Germline CDR1 and CDR2: MDHEN and SYDVKM. The CDR3 totals 13 residues. The CDR3 nucleotides read TGTGCCAGCAGCATCGAAGGGAACACTGAAGCTTTCTTT. Amino acids: CASSIEGNTEAFF.

The CDR3 DNA sequence: TGTGCCAGCAGCGTGCGAACCGGGACAGGGGGTTTGAACACTGAAGCTTTCTTT. Translated: CASSVRTGTGGLNTEAFF. The chain carries TRBV5-6 and TRBJ1-1, with 11 bases aligning to TRBD1. Germline trimming cut 4 bases from V and 0 bases from J; bases unmatched to any gene: 11. The CDR3 extends over 18 amino acids. Per the germline V gene, CDR1 is SGHDT and CDR2 is YYEEEE. The whole variable domain, remainder taken from reference TRBV5-6 and TRBJ1-1, is DAGVTQSPTHLIKTRGQQVTLRCSPKSGHDTVSWYQQALGQGPQFIFQYYEEEERQRGNFPDRFSGHQFPNYSSELNVNALLLGDSALYLCASSVRTGTGGLNTEAFFGQGTRLTVV.

V and J are TRBV19 and TRBJ2-2; TRBD1 aligns across 10 bases. The germline V gene encodes CDR1 LNHDA and CDR2 SQIVND (reference sequence). The CDR3 is made up of 16 amino acids. Trimming at V came to 4 bases and at J to 4 bases, leaving 6 bases not matched to a gene. The DNA of the CDR3 is TGTGCCAGTAGTACGACAGGGGGCGCGGGCACCGGGGAGCTGTTTTTT. Protein sequence: CASSTTGGAGTGELFF.

This clone was seen once. The rearrangement uses TRBV7-9 and TRBJ2-7, with 10 bases aligning to TRBD2. J lost 2 bases, V lost 4 bases, and 8 bases had no gene match. Germline CDR1 reads SEHNR; CDR2 reads FQNEAQ (reference sequence). The length of the CDR3 is 16 residues. As DNA, the CDR3 is TGTGCCAGCAGCTCTAATAGCGGGGGGCACGCCTACGAGCAGTACGTC. Amino acid sequence: CASSSNSGGHAYEQYV.

This chain links TRBV2 with TRBJ2-5; D is perhaps TRBD2 (5 bases). The CDR3 runs to 14 residues. V was shortened by 2 bases and J by 4 bases, with 11 bases between the two germline ends. CDR1 SNHLY and CDR2 FYNNEI come from the germline V gene. The CDR3: CASSEQLSVETQYF. CDR3 DNA: TGTGCCAGCAGTGAACAGCTTAGCGTAGAGACCCAGTACTTC.

The chain couples TRBV18 to TRBJ2-2, with no clear D. V was shortened by 4 bases and J by 2 bases, with 11 bases between the two germline ends. The CDR3 has 15 residues. Germline V gene data show CDR1 as KGHSH and CDR2 as LQKENI. CDR3 in DNA: TGTGCCAGCTCACTCCCGGCCAGAAACACCGGGGAGCTGTTTTTT. Encoded protein: CASSLPARNTGELFF.

This clone showed up just once. The genes are TRBV5-1 and TRBJ1-2; D may be TRBD1 (6 bases). V lost 1 base and J lost 2, with 9 bases in between. The CDR3 covers 14 residues. Germline loops: CDR1 SGHRS, CDR2 YFSETQ. In DNA, the CDR3 is TGCGCCAGCAGCTTGTACACAGGGAACTATGGCTACACCTTC. Translating gives CASSLYTGNYGYTF.

The J gene is TRBJ1-2, the V gene TRBV9; perhaps TRBD1 as D (5 bases). With 3 bases removed from V and 6 bases from J, the gap between germline ends came to 15 bases. The CDR3 runs 14 residues. CDR1 SGDLS and CDR2 YYNGEE come from the germline V gene. The CDR3 nucleotides are TGTGCCAGCAGCGAGACAAGGGGAAGGGATGGCTACACCTTC. Translating it yields CASSETRGRDGYTF.